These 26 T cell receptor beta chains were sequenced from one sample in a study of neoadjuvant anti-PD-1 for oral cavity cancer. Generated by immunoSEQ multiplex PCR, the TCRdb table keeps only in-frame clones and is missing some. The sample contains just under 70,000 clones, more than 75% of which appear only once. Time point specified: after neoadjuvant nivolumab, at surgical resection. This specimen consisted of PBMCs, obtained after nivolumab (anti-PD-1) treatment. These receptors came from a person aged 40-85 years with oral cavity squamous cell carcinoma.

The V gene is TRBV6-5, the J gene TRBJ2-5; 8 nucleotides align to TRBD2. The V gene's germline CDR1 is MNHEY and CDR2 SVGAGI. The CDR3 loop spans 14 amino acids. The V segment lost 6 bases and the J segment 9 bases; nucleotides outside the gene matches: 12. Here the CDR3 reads CASSPPGGSRAQYF. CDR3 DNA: TGTGCCAGCAGCCCCCCGGGGGGGTCCCGGGCCCAGTACTTC.

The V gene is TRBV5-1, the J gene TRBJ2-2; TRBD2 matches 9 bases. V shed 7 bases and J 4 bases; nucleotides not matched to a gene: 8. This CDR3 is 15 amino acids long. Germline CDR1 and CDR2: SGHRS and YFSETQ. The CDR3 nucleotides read TGCGCCAGCGCCATAGCGGGAGCGATCACCGGGGAGCTGTTTTTT. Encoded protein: CASAIAGAITGELFF. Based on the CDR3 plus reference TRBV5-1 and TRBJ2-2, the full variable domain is KAGVTQTPRYLIKTRGQQVTLSCSPISGHRSVSWYQQTPGQGLQFLFEYFSETQRNKGNFPGRFSGRQFSNSRSEMNVSTLELGDSALYLCASAIAGAITGELFFGEGSRLTVL.

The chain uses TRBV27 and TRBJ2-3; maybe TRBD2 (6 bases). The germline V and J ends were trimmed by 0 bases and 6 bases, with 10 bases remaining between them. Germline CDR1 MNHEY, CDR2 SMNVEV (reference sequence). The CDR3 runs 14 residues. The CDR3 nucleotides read TGTGCCAGCAGTTTATCGGGGGGTCTGGATACGCAGTATTTT. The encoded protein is CASSLSGGLDTQYF.

This chain's CDR3 is CASSNRDEKTQYF. The CDR3 bases are TGTGCCAGCAGCAACCGGGACGAGAAGACCCAGTACTTC. The chain uses TRBV7-8 and TRBJ2-5, with D perhaps matching TRBD1 or TRBD2 (5 bases each). Trimming pared 5 bases from V and 6 bases from J, leaving 13 bases between. The CDR3 sequence is 13 residues long. Germline CDR1 SGHVS, CDR2 FQNEAQ. Supplemented by reference TRBV7-8 and TRBJ2-5, the full variable domain reads GAGVSQSPRYKVAKRGQDVALRCDPISGHVSLFWYQQALGQGPEFLTYFQNEAQLDKSGLPSDRFFAERPEGSVSTLKIQRTQQEDSAVYLCASSNRDEKTQYFGPGTRLLVL.

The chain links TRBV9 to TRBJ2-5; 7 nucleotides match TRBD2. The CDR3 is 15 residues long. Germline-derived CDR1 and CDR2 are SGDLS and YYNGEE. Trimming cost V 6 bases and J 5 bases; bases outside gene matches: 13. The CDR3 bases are TGTGCCAGCACCGTGGGGGGAGGGCCTTCTGAGACCCAGTACTTC. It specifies CASTVGGGPSETQYF.

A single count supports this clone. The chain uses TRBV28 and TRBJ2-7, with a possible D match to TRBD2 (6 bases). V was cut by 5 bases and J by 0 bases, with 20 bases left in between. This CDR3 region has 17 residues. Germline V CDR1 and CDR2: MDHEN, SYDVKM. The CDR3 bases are TGTGCCAGCAGTAGTTGGGCAGCGGGTTCCCCCTCCTACGAGCAGTACTTC. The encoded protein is CASSSWAAGSPSYEQYF. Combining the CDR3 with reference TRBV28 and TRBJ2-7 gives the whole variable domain DVKVTQSSRYLVKRTGEKVFLECVQDMDHENMFWYRQDPGLGLRLIYFSYDVKMKEKGDIPEGYSVSREKKERFSLILESASTNQTSMYLCASSSWAAGSPSYEQYFGPGTRLTVT.

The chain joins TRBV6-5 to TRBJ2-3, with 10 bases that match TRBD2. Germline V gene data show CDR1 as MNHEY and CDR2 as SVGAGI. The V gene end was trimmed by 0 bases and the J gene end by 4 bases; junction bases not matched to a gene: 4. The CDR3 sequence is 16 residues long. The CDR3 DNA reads TGTGCCAGCAGTTACTCTGCTAGCGGGAGTGCAGATACGCAGTATTTT. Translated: CASSYSASGSADTQYF.

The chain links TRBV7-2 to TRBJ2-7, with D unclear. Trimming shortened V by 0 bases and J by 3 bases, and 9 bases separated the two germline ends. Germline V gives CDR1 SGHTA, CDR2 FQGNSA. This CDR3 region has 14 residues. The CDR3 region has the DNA TGTGCCAGCAGCTTAGCGCGGCTGGTCTACGAGCAGTACTTC. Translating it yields CASSLARLVYEQYF.

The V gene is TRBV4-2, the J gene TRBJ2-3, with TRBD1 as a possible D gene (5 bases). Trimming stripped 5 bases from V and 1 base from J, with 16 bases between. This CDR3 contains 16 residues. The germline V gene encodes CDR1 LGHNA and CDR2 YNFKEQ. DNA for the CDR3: TGTGCCAGCAGCAGGGGCGGAGACCTCCGCACAGATACGCAGTATTTT. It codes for CASSRGGDLRTDTQYF.

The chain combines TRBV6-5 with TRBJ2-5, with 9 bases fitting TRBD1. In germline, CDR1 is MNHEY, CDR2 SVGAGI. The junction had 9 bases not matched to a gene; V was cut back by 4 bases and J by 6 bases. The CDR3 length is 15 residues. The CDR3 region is CASSWGQGPGKTQYF. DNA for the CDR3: TGTGCCAGCAGTTGGGGACAGGGACCGGGCAAGACCCAGTACTTC.

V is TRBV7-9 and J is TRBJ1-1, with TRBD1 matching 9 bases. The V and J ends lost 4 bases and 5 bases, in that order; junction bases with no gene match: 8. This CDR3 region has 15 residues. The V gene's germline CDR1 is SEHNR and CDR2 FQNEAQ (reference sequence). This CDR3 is CASSSGGQGRTEAFF. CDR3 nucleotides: TGTGCCAGCAGCTCAGGAGGACAGGGGAGGACTGAAGCTTTCTTT.

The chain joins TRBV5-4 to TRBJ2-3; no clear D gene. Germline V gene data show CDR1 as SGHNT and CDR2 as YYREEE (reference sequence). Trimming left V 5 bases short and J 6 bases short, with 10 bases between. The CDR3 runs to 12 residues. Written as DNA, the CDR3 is TGTGCCAGCAGTTCAGTAGAGGATACGCAGTATTTT. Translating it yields CASSSVEDTQYF.

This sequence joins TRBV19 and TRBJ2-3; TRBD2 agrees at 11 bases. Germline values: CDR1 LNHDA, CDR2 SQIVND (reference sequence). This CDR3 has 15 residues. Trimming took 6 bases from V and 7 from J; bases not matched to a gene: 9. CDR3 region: CASSTSGGNRNTQYF. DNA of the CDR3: TGTGCCAGTAGCACTAGCGGGGGTAACAGAAATACGCAGTATTTT.

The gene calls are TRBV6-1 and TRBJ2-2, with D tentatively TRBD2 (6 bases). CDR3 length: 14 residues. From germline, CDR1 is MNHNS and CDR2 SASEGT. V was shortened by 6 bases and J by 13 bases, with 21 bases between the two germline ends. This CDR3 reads CASSPGSREERLFF. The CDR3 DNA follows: TGTGCCAGCAGCCCCGGGAGCCGAGAAGAGCGGCTGTTTTTT.

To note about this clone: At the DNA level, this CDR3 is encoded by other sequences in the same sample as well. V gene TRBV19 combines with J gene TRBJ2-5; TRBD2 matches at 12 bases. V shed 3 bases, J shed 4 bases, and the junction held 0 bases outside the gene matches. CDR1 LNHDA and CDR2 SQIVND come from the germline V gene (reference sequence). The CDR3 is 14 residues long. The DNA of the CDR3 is TGTGCCAGTAGTATGGGACTAGCGGGAGAGACCCAGTACTTC. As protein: CASSMGLAGETQYF. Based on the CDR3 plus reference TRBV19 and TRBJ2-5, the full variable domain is DGGITQSPKYLFRKEGQNVTLSCEQNLNHDAMYWYRQDPGQGLRLIYYSQIVNDFQKGDIAEGYSVSREKKESFPLTVTSAQKNPTAFYLCASSMGLAGETQYFGPGTRLLVL.

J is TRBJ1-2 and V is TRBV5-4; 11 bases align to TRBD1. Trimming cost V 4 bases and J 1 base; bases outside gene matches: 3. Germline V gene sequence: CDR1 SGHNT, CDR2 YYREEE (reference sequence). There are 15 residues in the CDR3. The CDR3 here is CASSPGQGVNYGYTF. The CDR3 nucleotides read TGTGCCAGCAGCCCGGGACAGGGGGTTAACTATGGCTACACCTTC.

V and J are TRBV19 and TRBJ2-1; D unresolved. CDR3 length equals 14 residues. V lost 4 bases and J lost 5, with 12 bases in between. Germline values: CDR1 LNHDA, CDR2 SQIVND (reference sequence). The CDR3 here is CASSNGFFNNEQFF. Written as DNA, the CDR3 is TGTGCCAGTAGTAATGGATTCTTTAACAATGAGCAGTTCTTC. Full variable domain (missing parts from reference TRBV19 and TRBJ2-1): DGGITQSPKYLFRKEGQNVTLSCEQNLNHDAMYWYRQDPGQGLRLIYYSQIVNDFQKGDIAEGYSVSREKKESFPLTVTSAQKNPTAFYLCASSNGFFNNEQFFGPGTRLTVL.

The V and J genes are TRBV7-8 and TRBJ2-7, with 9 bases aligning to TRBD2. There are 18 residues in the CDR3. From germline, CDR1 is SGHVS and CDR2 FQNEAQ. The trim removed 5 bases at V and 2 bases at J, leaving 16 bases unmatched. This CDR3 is CASSILAGVGGATYEQYF. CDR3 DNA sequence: TGTGCCAGCAGCATCTTAGCGGGAGTAGGGGGAGCAACCTACGAGCAGTACTTC.

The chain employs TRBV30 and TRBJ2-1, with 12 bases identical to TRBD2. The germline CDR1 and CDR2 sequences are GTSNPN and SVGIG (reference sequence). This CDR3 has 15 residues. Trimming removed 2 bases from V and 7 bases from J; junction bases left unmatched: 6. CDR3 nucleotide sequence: TGTGCCTGGAGTTGGACTAGCGGGATAGTTAATGAGCAGTTCTTC. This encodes CAWSWTSGIVNEQFF.

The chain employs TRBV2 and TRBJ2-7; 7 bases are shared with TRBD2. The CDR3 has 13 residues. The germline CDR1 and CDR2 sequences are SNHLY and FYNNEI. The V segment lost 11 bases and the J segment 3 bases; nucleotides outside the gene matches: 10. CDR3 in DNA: TGTGCCGGAAGGGAGGGAGCCGGCTACGAGCAGTACTTC. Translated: CAGREGAGYEQYF.

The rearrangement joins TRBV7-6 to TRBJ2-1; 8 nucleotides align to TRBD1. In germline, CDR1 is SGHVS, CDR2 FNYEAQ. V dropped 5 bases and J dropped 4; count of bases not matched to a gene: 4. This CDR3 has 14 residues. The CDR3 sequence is CASSRRTGYNEQFF. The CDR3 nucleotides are TGTGCCAGCAGCCGACGGACAGGGTACAATGAGCAGTTCTTC.

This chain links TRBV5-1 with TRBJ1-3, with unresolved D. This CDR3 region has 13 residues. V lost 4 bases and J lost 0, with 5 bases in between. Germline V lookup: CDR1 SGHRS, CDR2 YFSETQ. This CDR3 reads CASSTSSGNTIYF. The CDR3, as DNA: TGCGCCAGCAGCACGAGCTCTGGAAACACCATATATTTT.

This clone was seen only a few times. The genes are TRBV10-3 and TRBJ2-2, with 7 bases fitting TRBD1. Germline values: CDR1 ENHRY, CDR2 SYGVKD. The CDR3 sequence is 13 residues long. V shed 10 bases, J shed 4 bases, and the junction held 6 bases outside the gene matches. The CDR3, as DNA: TGTGCCAGCCGGGACAGTTCCACCGGGGAGCTGTTTTTT. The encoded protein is CASRDSSTGELFF.

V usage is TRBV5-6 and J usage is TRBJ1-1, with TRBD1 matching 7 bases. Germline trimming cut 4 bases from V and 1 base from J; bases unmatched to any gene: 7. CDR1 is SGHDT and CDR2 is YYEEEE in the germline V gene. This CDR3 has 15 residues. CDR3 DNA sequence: TGTGCCAGCAGCCTCCCGGGGACAGCGAACACTGAAGCTTTCTTT. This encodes CASSLPGTANTEAFF.

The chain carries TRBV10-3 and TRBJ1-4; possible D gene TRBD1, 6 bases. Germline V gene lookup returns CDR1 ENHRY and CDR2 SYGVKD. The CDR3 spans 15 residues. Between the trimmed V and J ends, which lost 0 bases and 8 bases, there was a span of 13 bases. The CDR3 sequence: CAISESERGSEKLFF. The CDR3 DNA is TGTGCCATCAGTGAGTCGGAGAGGGGGTCCGAAAAACTGTTTTTT.

In DNA, the CDR3 is TGTGCCAGCAGCTCGACAGGCGAACCCTATAACTATGGCTACACCTTC. It encodes CASSSTGEPYNYGYTF. The chain has TRBV7-9 and TRBJ1-2; perhaps TRBD1 as D (6 bases). V was pared by 4 bases and J by 1 base, with 16 bases between. CDR1 and CDR2 from the germline V gene are SEHNR and FQNEAQ (reference sequence). The CDR3 loop spans 16 amino acids.